These 16 T cell receptor beta chains share one sample of origin, sequenced in a study. One entry per CDR3 protein, called by TCRdb with MiXCR from the 5' RACE reads. The repertoire holds about 5,700 distinct CDR3 sequences, with approximately 31% as singletons. The sequenced sample consisted of naive CD4+ T cells sorted from a lymph node. Subset specified: naive CD4+ T cells, CD4+CD45RA+CD25-. The receptors originated from a female donor with breast cancer.

The rearrangement uses TRBV20-1 and TRBJ1-4; no definite D call. CDR1 is DFQATT and CDR2 is SNEGSKA in the germline V gene (reference sequence). The CDR3 covers 12 residues. V gave up 1 base and J gave up 6 bases, with 6 bases separating them. CDR3 protein: CSARGRDEKLFF. CDR3 in DNA: TGCAGTGCTAGAGGCCGAGATGAAAAACTGTTTTTT.

In this sample, this clonotype turned up a few times. A much larger clone differs from this one at a single base, so this may be a read error. Here the CDR3 omits its conserved ending phenylalanine or tryptophan, so a read error is the likely source. The chain couples TRBV20-1 to TRBJ2-6; D gene uncertain. Germline V gene data show CDR1 as DFQATT and CDR2 as SNEGSKA (reference sequence). V lost 0 bases and J lost 0, with 3 bases in between. The CDR3 has 14 amino acids. The CDR3 DNA sequence: TGCAGTGCTAGAGATCCCTCTGGGGCCAACGTCCTGACTCTC. This encodes CSARDPSGANVLTL.

V and J are TRBV30 and TRBJ2-5, with TRBD2 identical over 12 bases. J was trimmed by 2 bases and V by 7 bases; bases with no gene match: 5. The CDR3 loop spans 14 amino acids. Germline V lookup: CDR1 GTSNPN, CDR2 SVGIG (reference sequence). CDR3 region: CAYLLAGGQETQYF. The DNA of the CDR3 is TGTGCCTACCTTCTAGCGGGGGGGCAAGAGACCCAGTACTTC.

This clonotype is judged medium-sized (0.01 to 0.1%). This chain joins TRBV7-3 and TRBJ2-1; D remains unclear. CDR3 length equals 14 residues. Trimming took 6 bases from V and 4 from J, leaving 13 bases between them. Germline V gene sequence: CDR1 SGHTA, CDR2 FQGTGA. CDR3 residues: CASSQSLGYNEQFF. For the CDR3, the DNA is TGTGCCAGCAGTCAAAGCCTAGGTTACAATGAGCAGTTCTTC.

The CDR3: CASSRPGHRIYNEQFF. CDR3 DNA: TGTGCCAGCAGTCGACCTGGACACAGGATTTACAATGAGCAGTTCTTC. The J gene is TRBJ2-1, the V gene TRBV28, with D possibly TRBD1 on 5 matching bases. CDR3 length: 16 amino acids. V gave up 5 bases and J gave up 4 bases, with 18 bases separating them. Germline V gives CDR1 MDHEN, CDR2 SYDVKM.

CDR3 nucleotides: TGCGCCAGCAGCCAGGGGACCGGGGAGCTGTTTTTT. Amino acid sequence: CASSQGTGELFF. V is TRBV4-1 and J is TRBJ2-2; no definite D call. This CDR3 contains 12 residues. Germline CDR1 reads MGHRA; CDR2 reads YSYEKL. Deletions cut 3 bases from V and 5 bases from J, with 4 bases between.

The chain is built from TRBV4-2 and TRBJ2-6, with D hard to call. The germline gives CDR1 LGHNA, CDR2 YNFKEQ. This CDR3 has 16 amino acids. V was clipped by 0 bases and J by 1 base, with 7 bases between them. CDR3 loop: CASSQDITSGANVLTF. CDR3 nucleotides: TGTGCCAGCAGCCAAGATATTACGTCTGGGGCCAACGTCCTGACTTTC.

By sample fraction, this clonotype is medium-sized. The gene calls are TRBV5-1 and TRBJ1-2; maybe TRBD1 (5 bases). The V and J ends lost 5 bases and 7 bases respectively, with 15 bases between them. Germline V lookup: CDR1 SGHRS, CDR2 YFSETQ. The CDR3 contains 13 residues. CDR3 sequence: CASRQEGGRGYTF. CDR3 DNA: TGCGCCAGCAGACAGGAAGGCGGACGTGGCTACACCTTC. The full variable domain, rest sourced from reference TRBV5-1 and TRBJ1-2, is KAGVTQTPRYLIKTRGQQVTLSCSPISGHRSVSWYQQTPGQGLQFLFEYFSETQRNKGNFPGRFSGRQFSNSRSEMNVSTLELGDSALYLCASRQEGGRGYTFGSGTRLTVV.

Comment on this clonotype: This sequence may be a read error, since a much larger clone differs from it by one base. The CDR3 sequence: CASSSRQKDAQYF. CDR3 in DNA: TGTGCCAGCAGCTCCCGACAGAAAGATGCGCAGTATTTT. The chain combines TRBV7-3 with TRBJ2-3; weak D call: TRBD1 (5 bases). The germline gives CDR1 SGHTA, CDR2 FQGTGA. This CDR3 has 13 amino acids.

The rearrangement joins TRBV24-1 to TRBJ2-2; 7 nucleotides align to TRBD1. The CDR3 has 13 amino acids. V lost 12 bases to trimming and J lost 2 bases; unmatched junction nucleotides: 5. The V gene's germline CDR1 is KGHDR and CDR2 SFDVKD. The CDR3 spells CAVDRDNTGELFF. The DNA for the CDR3 is TGTGCCGTTGACAGGGACAACACCGGGGAGCTGTTTTTT.

CDR3 DNA: TGTGCCACCAGTGACCTAGGGGGCGGTGAGCAGTTCTTC. The encoded protein is CATSDLGGGEQFF. The chain joins TRBV24-1 to TRBJ2-1, with 7 nucleotides matching TRBD1. Germline-derived CDR1 and CDR2 are KGHDR and SFDVKD. The junction had 5 bases not matched to a gene; V was cut back by 4 bases and J by 9 bases. The CDR3 is 13 amino acids.

This chain connects TRBV29-1 to TRBJ1-2; 7 nucleotides agree with TRBD1. With 8 bases clipped from V and 4 bases from J, the junction kept 13 bases outside the gene matches. This CDR3 spans 14 amino acids. In germline, CDR1 is SQVTM, CDR2 ANQGSEA. In DNA, the CDR3 is TGCAGCACACGACAGGGAGGCGGTGGCTATGGCTACACCTTC. Translated, it gives CSTRQGGGGYGYTF.

Note on this clonotype: It may be a read error: a sequence one base away is much more abundant. The CDR3 bases are TGTGCCGGCACCTTAGCGGGAGGGATCGAGACCCAGTACTTC. Protein: CAGTLAGGIETQYF. The V call is TRBV25-1, the J call TRBJ2-5; 11 positions match TRBD2. The CDR3 runs 14 residues. J was trimmed by 5 bases and V by 11 bases; bases with no gene match: 10. Germline V CDR1 and CDR2: MGHDK, SYGVNS.

This clonotype was observed a handful of times. The V and J genes are TRBV7-2 and TRBJ1-6; D is possibly TRBD1 (5 bases). This CDR3 contains 17 residues. The ends were cut back, 1 base at V and 8 bases at J, with 18 bases in the middle. Germline V CDR1 and CDR2: SGHTA, FQGNSA. CDR3: CASSLGLGGAVDSPLHF. In nucleotides, the CDR3 is TGTGCCAGCAGCTTAGGGTTGGGTGGGGCGGTGGATTCACCCCTCCACTTT.

This clonotype occurred a few times. The rearrangement uses TRBV5-1 and TRBJ1-1; no clear D. Germline values: CDR1 SGHRS, CDR2 YFSETQ. The length of the CDR3 is 14 residues. Deletions cut 0 bases from V and 1 base from J, with 7 bases between. The CDR3 DNA reads as TGCGCCAGCAGCTTGGCGGAGAAGAACACTGAAGCTTTCTTT. Its translation: CASSLAEKNTEAFF.

About this clonotype itself: A single base separates this from a much larger clone, so it may be a read error. V gene TRBV6-1 combines with J gene TRBJ1-5; D is ambiguous. The germline gives CDR1 MNHNS, CDR2 SASEGT. The CDR3 covers 11 residues. CDR3 DNA: TGTGCCAGCAGTTACAATCAGCCCCAGCGTTTT. This sequence encodes CASSYNQPQRF.